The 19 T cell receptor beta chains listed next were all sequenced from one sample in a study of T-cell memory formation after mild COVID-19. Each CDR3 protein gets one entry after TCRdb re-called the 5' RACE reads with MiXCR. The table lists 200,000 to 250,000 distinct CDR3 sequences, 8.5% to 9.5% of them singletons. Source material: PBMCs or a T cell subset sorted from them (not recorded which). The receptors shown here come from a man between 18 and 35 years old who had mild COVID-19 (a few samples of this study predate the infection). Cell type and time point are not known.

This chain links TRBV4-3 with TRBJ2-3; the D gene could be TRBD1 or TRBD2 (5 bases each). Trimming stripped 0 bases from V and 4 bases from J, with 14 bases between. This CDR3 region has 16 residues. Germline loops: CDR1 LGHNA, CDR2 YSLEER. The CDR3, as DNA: TGCGCCAGCAGCCAAGAGGGGACCCCGAGCGCAGATACGCAGTATTTT. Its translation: CASSQEGTPSADTQYF.

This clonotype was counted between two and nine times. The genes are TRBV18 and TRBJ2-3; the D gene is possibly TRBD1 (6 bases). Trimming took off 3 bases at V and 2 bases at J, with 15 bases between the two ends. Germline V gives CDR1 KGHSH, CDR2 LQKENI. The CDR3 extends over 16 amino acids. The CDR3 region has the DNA TGTGCCAGCTCACCCCCCACCGGGACACACACAGATACGCAGTATTTT. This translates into CASSPPTGTHTDTQYF.

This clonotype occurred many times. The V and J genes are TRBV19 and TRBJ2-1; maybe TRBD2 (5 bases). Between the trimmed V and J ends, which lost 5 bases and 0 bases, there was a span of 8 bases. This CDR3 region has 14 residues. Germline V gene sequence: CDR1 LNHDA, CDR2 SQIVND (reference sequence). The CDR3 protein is CASSPTSSYNEQFF. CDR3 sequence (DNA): TGTGCCAGTAGTCCCACTAGCTCCTACAATGAGCAGTTCTTC.

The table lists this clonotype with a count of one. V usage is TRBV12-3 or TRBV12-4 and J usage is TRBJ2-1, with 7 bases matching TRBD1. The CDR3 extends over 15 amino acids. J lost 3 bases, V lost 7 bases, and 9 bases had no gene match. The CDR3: CASTRPGQIYNEQFF. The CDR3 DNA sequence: TGTGCCAGCACCCGGCCGGGACAGATCTACAATGAGCAGTTCTTC.

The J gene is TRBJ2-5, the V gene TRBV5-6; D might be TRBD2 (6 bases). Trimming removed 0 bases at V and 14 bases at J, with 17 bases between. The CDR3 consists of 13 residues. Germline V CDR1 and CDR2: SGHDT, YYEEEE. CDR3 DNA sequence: TGTGCCAGCAGCTTGGAGGCAGCACTAGCACCTTACTTC. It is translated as CASSLEAALAPYF.

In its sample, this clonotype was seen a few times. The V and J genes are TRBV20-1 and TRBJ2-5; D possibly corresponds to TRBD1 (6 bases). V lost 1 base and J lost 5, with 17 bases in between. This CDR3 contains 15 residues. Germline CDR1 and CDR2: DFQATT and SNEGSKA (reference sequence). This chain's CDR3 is CSARGHREQPETQYF. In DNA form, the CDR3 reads TGCAGTGCTAGAGGGCACAGGGAACAGCCCGAGACCCAGTACTTC.

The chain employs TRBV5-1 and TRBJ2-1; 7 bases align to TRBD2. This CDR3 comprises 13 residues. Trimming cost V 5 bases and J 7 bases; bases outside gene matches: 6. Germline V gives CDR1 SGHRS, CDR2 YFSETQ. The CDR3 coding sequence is TGCGCCAGCAGGGCTGCGGGGGTGAATGAGCAGTTCTTC. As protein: CASRAAGVNEQFF.

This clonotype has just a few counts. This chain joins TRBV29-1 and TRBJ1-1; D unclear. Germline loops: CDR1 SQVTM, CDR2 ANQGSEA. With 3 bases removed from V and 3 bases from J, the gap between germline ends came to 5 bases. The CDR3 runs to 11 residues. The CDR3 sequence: CSVERYTEAFF. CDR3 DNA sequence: TGCAGCGTTGAGAGGTACACTGAAGCTTTCTTT.

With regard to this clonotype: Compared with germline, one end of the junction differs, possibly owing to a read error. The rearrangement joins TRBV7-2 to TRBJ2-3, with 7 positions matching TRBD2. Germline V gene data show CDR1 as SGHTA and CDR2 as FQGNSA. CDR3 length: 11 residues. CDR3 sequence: CASSLGRDYEF. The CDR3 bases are TGTGCCAGCAGCTTAGGACGGGACTATGAGTTT.

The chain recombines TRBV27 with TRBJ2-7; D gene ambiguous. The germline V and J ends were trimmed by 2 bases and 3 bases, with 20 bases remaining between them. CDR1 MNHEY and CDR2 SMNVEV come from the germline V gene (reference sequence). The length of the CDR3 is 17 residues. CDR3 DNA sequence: TGTGCCAGCAGTTTAGTAACTTCGAGAGGAATAAACTACGAGCAGTACTTC. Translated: CASSLVTSRGINYEQYF.

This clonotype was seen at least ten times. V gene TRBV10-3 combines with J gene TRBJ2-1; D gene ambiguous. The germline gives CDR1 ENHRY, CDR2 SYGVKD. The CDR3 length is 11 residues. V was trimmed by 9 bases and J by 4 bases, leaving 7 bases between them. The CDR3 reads CAIKGYNEQFF. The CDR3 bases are TGTGCCATAAAGGGATACAATGAGCAGTTCTTC.

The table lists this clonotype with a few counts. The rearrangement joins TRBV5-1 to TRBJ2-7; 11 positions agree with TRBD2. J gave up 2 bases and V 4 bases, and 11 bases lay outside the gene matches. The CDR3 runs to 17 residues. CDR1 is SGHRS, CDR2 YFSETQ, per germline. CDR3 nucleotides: TGCGCCAGCAGCCGACGTCCCCTAGCGGGGGGAACCTACGAGCAGTACGTC. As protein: CASSRRPLAGGTYEQYV.

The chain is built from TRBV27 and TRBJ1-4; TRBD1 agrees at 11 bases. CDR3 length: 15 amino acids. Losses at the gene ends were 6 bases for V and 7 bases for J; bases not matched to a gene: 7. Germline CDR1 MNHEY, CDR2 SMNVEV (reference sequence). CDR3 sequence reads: CASRQHGTGGEKLFF. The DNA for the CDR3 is TGTGCCAGCAGACAACACGGGACAGGGGGTGAAAAACTGTTTTTT.

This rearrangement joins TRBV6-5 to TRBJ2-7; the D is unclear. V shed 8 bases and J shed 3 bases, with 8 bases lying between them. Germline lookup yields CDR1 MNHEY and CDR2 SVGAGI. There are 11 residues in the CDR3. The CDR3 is CASFSNYEQYF. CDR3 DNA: TGTGCCAGCTTTTCCAACTACGAGCAGTACTTC.

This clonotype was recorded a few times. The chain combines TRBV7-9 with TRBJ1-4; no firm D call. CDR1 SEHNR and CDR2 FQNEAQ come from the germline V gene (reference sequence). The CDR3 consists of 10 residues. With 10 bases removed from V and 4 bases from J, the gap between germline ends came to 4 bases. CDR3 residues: CATLNEKLFF. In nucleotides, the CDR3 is TGTGCCACCCTTAATGAAAAACTGTTTTTT.

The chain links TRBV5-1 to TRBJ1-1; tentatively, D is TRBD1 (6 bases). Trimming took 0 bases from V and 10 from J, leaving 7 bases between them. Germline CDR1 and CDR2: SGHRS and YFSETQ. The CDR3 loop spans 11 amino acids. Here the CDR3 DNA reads TGCGCCAGCAGCTTGGGGGGGGCAGCTTTCTTT. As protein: CASSLGGAAFF. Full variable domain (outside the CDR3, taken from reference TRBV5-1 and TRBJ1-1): KAGVTQTPRYLIKTRGQQVTLSCSPISGHRSVSWYQQTPGQGLQFLFEYFSETQRNKGNFPGRFSGRQFSNSRSEMNVSTLELGDSALYLCASSLGGAAFFGQGTRLTVV.

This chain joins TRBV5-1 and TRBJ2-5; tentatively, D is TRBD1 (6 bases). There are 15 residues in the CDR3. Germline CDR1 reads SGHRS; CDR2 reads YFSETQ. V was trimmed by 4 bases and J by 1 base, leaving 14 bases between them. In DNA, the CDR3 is TGCGCCAGCAGCCAGTACAGGGTGGGCCAAGAGACCCAGTACTTC. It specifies CASSQYRVGQETQYF. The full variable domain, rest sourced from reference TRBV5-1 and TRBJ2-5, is KAGVTQTPRYLIKTRGQQVTLSCSPISGHRSVSWYQQTPGQGLQFLFEYFSETQRNKGNFPGRFSGRQFSNSRSEMNVSTLELGDSALYLCASSQYRVGQETQYFGPGTRLLVL.

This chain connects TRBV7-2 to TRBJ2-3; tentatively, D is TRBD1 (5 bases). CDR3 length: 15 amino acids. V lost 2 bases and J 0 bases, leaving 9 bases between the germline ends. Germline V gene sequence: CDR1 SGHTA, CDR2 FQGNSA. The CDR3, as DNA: TGTGCCAGCAGCTTATACAGGTCTAGCACAGATACGCAGTATTTT. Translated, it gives CASSLYRSSTDTQYF.

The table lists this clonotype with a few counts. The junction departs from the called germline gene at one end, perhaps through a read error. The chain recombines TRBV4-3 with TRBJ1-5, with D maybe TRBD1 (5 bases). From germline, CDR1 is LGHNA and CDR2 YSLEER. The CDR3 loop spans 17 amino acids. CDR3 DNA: TGCGCCAGCCGCCAAAGAACGGGTCGGAGGGGAAATCAGCCCCAGCATTTT. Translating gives CASRQRTGRRGNQPQHF.